Below are 30 T cell receptor beta chains sequenced from a single sample in a study of TIL therapy for anti-PD-1-resistant metastatic lung cancer. The immunoSEQ assay was v3. TCRdb's copy holds only in-frame clones and misses some; the assay was immunoSEQ multiplex PCR. This sample yields approximately 20,000 clones, of which over 70% are seen a single time; almost 7.5% belongs to the top ten. Time point meaning: pre-treatment sample, taken before nivolumab and TIL therapy. This specimen consisted of blood, obtained at baseline. These receptors were obtained from a person aged 30 to 80 with non-small cell lung cancer.

V and J are TRBV11-2 and TRBJ1-4; a weak D match, TRBD1 (6 bases). Germline V gene data show CDR1 as SGHAT and CDR2 as FQNNGV. The CDR3 sequence is 15 residues long. V lost 5 bases, J lost 0 bases, and 10 bases lay in between. The CDR3 DNA sequence: TGTGCCAGCAGCCGACAGGAGACAACTAATGAAAAACTGTTTTTT. Translated, it gives CASSRQETTNEKLFF.

The chain recombines TRBV19 with TRBJ1-2, with 12 bases fitting TRBD1. The germline gives CDR1 LNHDA, CDR2 SQIVND (reference sequence). There are 14 residues in the CDR3. The trim removed 7 bases at V and 8 bases at J, leaving 8 bases unmatched. In nucleotides, the CDR3 is TGTGCCAGTACTCCCGGGACAGGGGGCTACGGCTACACCTTC. Amino acid sequence: CASTPGTGGYGYTF.

The chain links TRBV19 to TRBJ1-2; weak D call: TRBD1 (6 bases). The CDR3 totals 14 residues. The germline V and J ends were trimmed by 6 bases and 2 bases, with 13 bases remaining between them. Germline V gene lookup returns CDR1 LNHDA and CDR2 SQIVND (reference sequence). The DNA of the CDR3 is TGTGCCAGTAGGGCACAGGGTACAAACTATGGCTACACCTTC. Its protein product is CASRAQGTNYGYTF.

The chain couples TRBV6-6 to TRBJ2-5; TRBD1 might be the D (6 bases). The CDR3 spans 11 residues. Trimming stripped 6 bases from V and 4 bases from J, with 6 bases between. Germline CDR1 MNHNY, CDR2 SVGAGI (reference sequence). CDR3 sequence: CASRQGETQYF. CDR3 in DNA: TGTGCCAGCAGACAGGGAGAGACCCAGTACTTC.

The CDR3 loop reads CASSLPGLAGLGETQYF. CDR3 in DNA: TGTGCCAGCAGCTTGCCCGGACTAGCGGGACTCGGGGAGACCCAGTACTTC. The chain employs TRBV5-4 and TRBJ2-5, with 12 bases that match TRBD2. The J segment lost 5 bases and the V segment lost 1 base, leaving 9 bases of the junction unmatched. The CDR3 sequence is 17 residues long. Germline assignment: CDR1 SGHNT and CDR2 YYREEE (reference sequence).

In this sample, this clone turned up a few times. The chain links TRBV10-3 to TRBJ1-2; no clear D. The CDR3 runs 11 residues. Germline CDR1 and CDR2: ENHRY and SYGVKD. V was pared by 6 bases and J by 8 bases, with 10 bases between. The CDR3 sequence: CAIRLGSGYTF. The CDR3 nucleotides read TGTGCCATCAGGCTCGGGAGCGGCTACACCTTC.

The chain joins TRBV6-6 to TRBJ1-2; 9 bases are shared with TRBD1. In germline, CDR1 is MNHNY, CDR2 SVGAGI (reference sequence). This CDR3 has 16 residues. The V and J ends lost 0 bases and 3 bases, in that order; junction bases with no gene match: 5. CDR3 nucleotides: TGTGCCAGCAGTTACTCGGGACAGGGAGGAGACTATGGCTACACCTTC. Its translation: CASSYSGQGGDYGYTF.

This chain connects TRBV2 to TRBJ2-2, with no clear D. Germline values: CDR1 SNHLY, CDR2 FYNNEI. The CDR3 covers 11 residues. Trimming pared 8 bases from V and 6 bases from J, leaving 7 bases between. Here the CDR3 DNA reads TGTGCCAGCCAGGTCCCCGGGGAGCTGTTTTTT. It specifies CASQVPGELFF.

The CDR3 spells CASSFEGYNSPLHF. The CDR3 DNA reads as TGTGCCAGCAGCTTCGAGGGCTATAATTCACCCCTCCACTTT. The J gene is TRBJ1-6, the V gene TRBV11-2; D is ambiguous. V shed 3 bases and J shed 3 bases, with 6 bases lying between them. The CDR3 extends over 14 amino acids. CDR1 is SGHAT, CDR2 FQNNGV, per germline.

This clone occurred a few times. This rearrangement joins TRBV7-9 to TRBJ2-7; no clear D. Trimming shortened V by 5 bases and J by 3 bases, and 8 bases separated the two germline ends. This CDR3 is 12 amino acids long. Germline-derived CDR1 and CDR2 are SEHNR and FQNEAQ (reference sequence). The CDR3 DNA reads as TGTGCCAGCAGCACCCAAGGCTACGAGCAGTACTTC. Protein sequence: CASSTQGYEQYF.

This clone was recorded only once. The chain joins TRBV29-1 to TRBJ1-1; D unresolved. The CDR3 sequence is 12 residues long. Per germline, CDR1 SQVTM and CDR2 ANQGSEA. V was trimmed by 5 bases and J by 2 bases, leaving 9 bases between them. The CDR3 reads CSVLGGNTEAFF. In DNA form, the CDR3 reads TGCAGCGTTTTGGGCGGAAACACTGAAGCTTTCTTT. The full variable domain, completed using reference TRBV29-1 and TRBJ1-1, is SAVISQKPSRDICQRGTSLTIQCQVDSQVTMMFWYRQQPGQSLTLIATANQGSEATYESGFVIDKFPISRPNLTFSTLTVSNMSPEDSSIYLCSVLGGNTEAFFGQGTRLTVV.

The rearrangement joins TRBV30 to TRBJ2-5, with a tentative D call TRBD1 (5 bases). The J call is doubtful: the DNA matches TRBJ2-7 better. The germline V gene has CDR1 GTSNPN and CDR2 SVGIG (reference sequence). The CDR3 runs 11 residues. The CDR3: CACQGPHEQYF. The CDR3 DNA follows: TGTGCCTGTCAGGGCCCCCACGAGCAGTACTTC.

The V gene is TRBV21-1, the J gene TRBJ2-3; the D call in the table, TRBD2, was not verified against the DNA. TRBV21-1 counts as a pseudogene. This CDR3 is 17 amino acids long. The CDR3 spells CASSSRGWEVPRDTQYF. For the CDR3, the DNA is TGTGCCAGCAGCTCCCGAGGGTGGGAGGTTCCGAGAGATACGCAGTATTTT.

The rearrangement links TRBV6-6 to TRBJ2-1; D not certain. CDR1 is MNHNY and CDR2 is SVGAGI in the germline V gene (reference sequence). This CDR3 spans 14 amino acids. V was trimmed by 2 bases and J by 2 bases, leaving 7 bases between them. CDR3 sequence: CASSYNRAYNEQFF. The CDR3 DNA follows: TGTGCCAGCAGTTACAATCGGGCCTACAATGAGCAGTTCTTC.

The sample holds a few counts of this clone. V and J are TRBV16 and TRBJ1-4; 7 nucleotides agree with TRBD1. The CDR3 sequence is 14 residues long. Germline CDR1 and CDR2: KGHSY and FQNENV. With V trimmed by 2 bases and J by 7 bases, 4 bases remained unmatched. CDR3 region: CASSQPNRGEKLFF. The CDR3 region has the DNA TGTGCCAGCAGCCAACCGAACAGGGGTGAAAAACTGTTTTTT. Combining the CDR3 with reference TRBV16 and TRBJ1-4 gives the whole variable domain GEEVAQTPKHLVRGEGQKAKLYCAPIKGHSYVFWYQQVLKNEFKFLISFQNENVFDETGMPKERFSAKCLPNSPCSLEIQATKLEDSAVYFCASSQPNRGEKLFFGSGTQLSVL.

This rearrangement joins TRBV2 to TRBJ2-1, with TRBD2 matching over 7 bases. J gave up 7 bases and V 6 bases, and 3 bases lay outside the gene matches. Germline loops: CDR1 SNHLY, CDR2 FYNNEI. The CDR3 has 12 residues. This chain's CDR3 is CASSLSGNEQFF. The CDR3 DNA reads as TGTGCCAGCAGCCTTAGCGGGAATGAGCAGTTCTTC.

V gene TRBV2 combines with J gene TRBJ1-5; D possibly corresponds to TRBD1 (5 bases). CDR1 is SNHLY and CDR2 is FYNNEI in the germline V gene. The CDR3 length is 17 residues. Between the trimmed V and J ends, which lost 2 bases and 0 bases, there was a span of 14 bases. CDR3 in amino acids: CASSESPGHLSNQPQHF. The CDR3, as DNA: TGTGCCAGCAGTGAATCGCCCGGACACCTTAGCAATCAGCCCCAGCATTTT. Full variable domain (remainder filled in from reference TRBV2 and TRBJ1-5): EPEVTQTPSHQVTQMGQEVILRCVPISNHLYFYWYRQILGQKVEFLVSFYNNEISEKSEIFDDQFSVERPDGSNFTLKIRSTKLEDSAMYFCASSESPGHLSNQPQHFGDGTRLSIL.

The chain uses TRBV6-1 and TRBJ2-1; D ambiguous. This CDR3 spans 16 amino acids. Germline V gene lookup returns CDR1 MNHNS and CDR2 SASEGT. V was shortened by 2 bases and J by 5 bases, with 16 bases between the two germline ends. CDR3 amino acids: CASSENIARIHNEQFF. For the CDR3, the DNA is TGTGCCAGCAGTGAAAATATTGCGAGGATCCACAATGAGCAGTTCTTC.

This rearrangement joins TRBV28 to TRBJ1-6; D is ambiguous. Germline assignment: CDR1 MDHEN and CDR2 SYDVKM. The CDR3 spans 16 residues. Trimming cost V 4 bases and J 8 bases, with 18 bases left between them. The CDR3 loop is CASSSGRITLDSPLHF. DNA for the CDR3: TGTGCCAGCAGTTCCGGACGGATAACCCTGGATTCACCCCTCCACTTT.

The rearrangement links TRBV5-4 to TRBJ1-2, with D hard to call. This CDR3 has 17 amino acids. The germline V and J ends were trimmed by 4 bases and 8 bases, with 27 bases remaining between them. CDR1 is SGHNT, CDR2 YYREEE, per germline (reference sequence). CDR3 sequence reads: CASSQQGPPLRAEGYTF. CDR3 sequence (DNA): TGTGCCAGCAGCCAGCAAGGACCTCCCCTTAGAGCTGAGGGCTACACCTTC.

This clone was counted a single time. V and J are TRBV7-6 and TRBJ2-1, with 9 positions matching TRBD2. Trimming removed 11 bases from V and 2 bases from J; junction bases left unmatched: 4. CDR1 SGHVS and CDR2 FNYEAQ come from the germline V gene. The CDR3 length is 13 residues. The DNA of the CDR3 is TGTGCCTCAGCGGGAGGCCCCTACAATGAGCAGTTCTTC. Its protein product is CASAGGPYNEQFF.

The J gene is TRBJ1-2, the V gene TRBV9; D may be TRBD1 (5 bases). Germline V gene sequence: CDR1 SGDLS, CDR2 YYNGEE. V lost 3 bases, J lost 4 bases, and 10 bases lay in between. CDR3 length: 13 amino acids. CDR3 nucleotides: TGTGCCAGCAGCGGCGACAGTTTCTATGGCTACACCTTC. Translating it yields CASSGDSFYGYTF.

The V call is TRBV2, the J call TRBJ1-5; tentative D call: TRBD1 (6 bases). CDR1 is SNHLY, CDR2 FYNNEI, per germline. Between the trimmed V and J ends, which lost 5 bases and 1 base, there was a span of 12 bases. There are 15 residues in the CDR3. For the CDR3, the DNA is TGTGCCAGCAGTTTGGGACACCCCAGCAATCAGCCCCAGCATTTT. Its translation: CASSLGHPSNQPQHF.

This clone came up once. The chain couples TRBV7-2 to TRBJ2-3; 11 nucleotides agree with TRBD1. This CDR3 has 18 amino acids. V shed 2 bases, J shed 4 bases, and the junction held 11 bases outside the gene matches. Germline values: CDR1 SGHTA, CDR2 FQGNSA. In DNA, the CDR3 is TGTGCCAGCAGCTTAAGACGGACAGGGGGCATGAGCTCAGATACGCAGTATTTT. Translating it yields CASSLRRTGGMSSDTQYF.

The chain is built from TRBV19 and TRBJ1-1; no definite D call. Per the germline V gene, CDR1 is LNHDA and CDR2 is SQIVND (reference sequence). V shed 4 bases and J shed 0 bases, with 12 bases lying between them. The CDR3 totals 15 residues. DNA for the CDR3: TGTGCCAGTAGTAGTATTGAAATCATGAACACTGAAGCTTTCTTT. It is translated as CASSSIEIMNTEAFF.

This chain joins TRBV9 and TRBJ2-3; no reliable D call. V was trimmed by 1 base and J by 3 bases, leaving 9 bases between them. Per germline, CDR1 SGDLS and CDR2 YYNGEE. CDR3 length equals 14 residues. This CDR3 reads CASSVKVGTDTQYF. CDR3 nucleotides: TGTGCCAGCAGCGTAAAAGTCGGGACAGATACGCAGTATTTT.

This sequence joins TRBV5-4 and TRBJ1-3; D gene unclear. The V end lost 0 bases, the J end lost 0 bases, and 13 bases lay between the germline ends. CDR3 length: 17 amino acids. In germline, CDR1 is SGHNT, CDR2 YYREEE (reference sequence). The CDR3, as DNA: TGTGCCAGCAGCTTGGGGGTCCCGGGTAGCTCTGGAAACACCATATATTTT. This gives the protein CASSLGVPGSSGNTIYF.

The gene calls are TRBV18 and TRBJ2-3; 9 nucleotides match TRBD2. V lost 0 bases, J lost 7 bases, and 8 bases stayed unmatched. This CDR3 spans 16 amino acids. CDR1 is KGHSH, CDR2 LQKENI, per germline. CDR3 sequence (DNA): TGTGCCAGCTCACCACCGTCTAGCGGGATGAGAAATACGCAGTATTTT. Residues: CASSPPSSGMRNTQYF.

The chain employs TRBV19 and TRBJ1-2, with D possibly TRBD1 on 5 matching bases. V lost 3 bases and J 5 bases, leaving 7 bases between the germline ends. This CDR3 is built from 12 residues. Per germline, CDR1 LNHDA and CDR2 SQIVND (reference sequence). This CDR3 is CASSISGYGYTF. The CDR3 bases are TGTGCCAGTAGTATCTCAGGGTATGGCTACACCTTC.

The chain recombines TRBV6-5 with TRBJ2-7, with D unresolved. The CDR3 length is 14 residues. Germline CDR1 MNHEY, CDR2 SVGAGI. V was clipped by 1 base and J by 0 bases, with 7 bases between them. In nucleotides, the CDR3 is TGTGCCAGCAGTTACTTCAGCGACTCCTACGAGCAGTACTTC. Protein: CASSYFSDSYEQYF.